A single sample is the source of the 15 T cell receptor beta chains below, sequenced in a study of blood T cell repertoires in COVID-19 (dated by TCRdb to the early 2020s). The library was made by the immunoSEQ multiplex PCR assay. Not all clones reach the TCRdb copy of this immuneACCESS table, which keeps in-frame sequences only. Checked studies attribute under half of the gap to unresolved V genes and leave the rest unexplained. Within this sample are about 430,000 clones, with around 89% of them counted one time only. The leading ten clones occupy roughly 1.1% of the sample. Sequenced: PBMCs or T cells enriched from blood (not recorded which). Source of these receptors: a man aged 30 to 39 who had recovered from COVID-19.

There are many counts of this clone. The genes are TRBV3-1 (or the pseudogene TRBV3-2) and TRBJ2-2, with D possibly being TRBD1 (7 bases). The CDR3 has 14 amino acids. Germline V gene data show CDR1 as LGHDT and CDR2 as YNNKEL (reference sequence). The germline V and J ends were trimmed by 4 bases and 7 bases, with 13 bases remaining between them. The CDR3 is CASSPHRGGGELFF. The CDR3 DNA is TGTGCCAGCAGCCCTCACAGGGGAGGCGGGGAGCTGTTTTTT.

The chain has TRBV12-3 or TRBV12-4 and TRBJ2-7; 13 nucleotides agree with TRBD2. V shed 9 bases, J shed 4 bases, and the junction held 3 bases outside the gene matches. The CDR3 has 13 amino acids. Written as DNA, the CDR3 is TGTGCCAGTGGGGGACTAGCGGGGTACGAGCAGTACTTC. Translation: CASGGLAGYEQYF.

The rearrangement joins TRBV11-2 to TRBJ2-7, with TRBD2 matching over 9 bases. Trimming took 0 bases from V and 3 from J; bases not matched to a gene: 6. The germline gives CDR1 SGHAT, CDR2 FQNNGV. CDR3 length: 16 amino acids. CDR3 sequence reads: CASSLDNRLADYEQYF. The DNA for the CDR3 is TGTGCCAGCAGCTTAGATAATAGACTAGCGGACTACGAGCAGTACTTC.

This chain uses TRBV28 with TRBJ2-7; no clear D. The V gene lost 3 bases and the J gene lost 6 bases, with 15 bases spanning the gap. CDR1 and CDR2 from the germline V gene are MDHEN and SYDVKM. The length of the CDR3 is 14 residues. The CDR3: CASSLERPGFEQYF. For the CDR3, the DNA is TGTGCCAGCAGTTTGGAGCGACCCGGCTTCGAGCAGTACTTC.

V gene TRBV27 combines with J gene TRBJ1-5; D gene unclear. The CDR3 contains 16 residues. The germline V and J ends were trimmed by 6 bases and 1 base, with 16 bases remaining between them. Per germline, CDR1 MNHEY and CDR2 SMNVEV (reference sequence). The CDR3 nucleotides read TGTGCCAGCAGACTTCACGGAGGCGGAAGCAATCAGCCCCAGCATTTT. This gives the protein CASRLHGGGSNQPQHF.

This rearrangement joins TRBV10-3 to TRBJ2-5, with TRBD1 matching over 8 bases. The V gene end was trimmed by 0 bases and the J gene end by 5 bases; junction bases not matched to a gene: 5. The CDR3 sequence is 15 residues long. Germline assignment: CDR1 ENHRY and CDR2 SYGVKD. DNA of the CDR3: TGTGCCATCAGTGAGTCTCCAGGGGGCCTCGAGACCCAGTACTTC. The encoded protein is CAISESPGGLETQYF.

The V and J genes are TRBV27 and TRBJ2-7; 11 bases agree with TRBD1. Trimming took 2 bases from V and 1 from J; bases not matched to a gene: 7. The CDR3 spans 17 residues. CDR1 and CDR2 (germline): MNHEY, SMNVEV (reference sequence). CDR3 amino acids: CASSLRTDRGLSYEQYF. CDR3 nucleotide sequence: TGTGCCAGCAGTTTACGAACGGACAGGGGGCTATCCTACGAGCAGTACTTC.

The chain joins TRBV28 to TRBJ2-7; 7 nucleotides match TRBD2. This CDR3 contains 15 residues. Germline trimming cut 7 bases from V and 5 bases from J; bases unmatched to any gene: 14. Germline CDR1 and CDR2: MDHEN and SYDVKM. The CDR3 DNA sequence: TGTGCCAGCACCTTCCCGGGACGGGGGGTACACGAGCAGTACTTC. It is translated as CASTFPGRGVHEQYF. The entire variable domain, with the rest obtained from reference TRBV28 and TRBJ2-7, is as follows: DVKVTQSSRYLVKRTGEKVFLECVQDMDHENMFWYRQDPGLGLRLIYFSYDVKMKEKGDIPEGYSVSREKKERFSLILESASTNQTSMYLCASTFPGRGVHEQYFGPGTRLTVT.

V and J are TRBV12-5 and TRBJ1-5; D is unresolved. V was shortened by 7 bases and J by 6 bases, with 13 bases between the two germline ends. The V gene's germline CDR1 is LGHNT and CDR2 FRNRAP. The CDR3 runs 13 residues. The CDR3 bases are TGTGCTAGTGCCCTCGGGGTGGGTCAGCCCCAGCATTTT. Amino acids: CASALGVGQPQHF.

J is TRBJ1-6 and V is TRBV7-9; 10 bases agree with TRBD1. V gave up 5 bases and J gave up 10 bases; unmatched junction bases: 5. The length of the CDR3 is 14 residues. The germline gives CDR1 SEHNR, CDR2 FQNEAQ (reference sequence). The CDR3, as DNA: TGTGCCAGCAGCCCAGGACAGGGGGGATCACCCCTCCACTTT. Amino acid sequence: CASSPGQGGSPLHF.

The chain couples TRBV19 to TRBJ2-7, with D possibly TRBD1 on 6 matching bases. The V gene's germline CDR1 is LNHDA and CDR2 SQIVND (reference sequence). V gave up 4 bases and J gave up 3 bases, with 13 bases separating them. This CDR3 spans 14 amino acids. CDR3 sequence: CASSTNRESYEQYF. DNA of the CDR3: TGTGCCAGTAGTACAAACAGGGAGAGCTACGAGCAGTACTTC.

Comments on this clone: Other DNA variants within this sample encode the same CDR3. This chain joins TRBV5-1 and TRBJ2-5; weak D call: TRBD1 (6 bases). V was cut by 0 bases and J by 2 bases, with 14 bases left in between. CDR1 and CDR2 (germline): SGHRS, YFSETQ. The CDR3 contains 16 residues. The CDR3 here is CASSLVPSQGQETQYF. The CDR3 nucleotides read TGCGCCAGCAGCTTGGTACCCTCCCAGGGGCAAGAGACCCAGTACTTC.

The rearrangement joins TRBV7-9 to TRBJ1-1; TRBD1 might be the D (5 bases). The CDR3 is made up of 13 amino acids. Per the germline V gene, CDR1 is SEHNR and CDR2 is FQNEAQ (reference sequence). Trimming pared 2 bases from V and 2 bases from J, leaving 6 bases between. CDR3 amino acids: CASSLQGNTEAFF. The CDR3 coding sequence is TGTGCCAGCAGCTTACAGGGAAACACTGAAGCTTTCTTT.

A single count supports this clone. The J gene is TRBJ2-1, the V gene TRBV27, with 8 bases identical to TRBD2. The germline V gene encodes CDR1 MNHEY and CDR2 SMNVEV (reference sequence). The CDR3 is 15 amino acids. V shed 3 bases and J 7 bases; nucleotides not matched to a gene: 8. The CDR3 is CASSLGTRIGNEQFF. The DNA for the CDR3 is TGTGCCAGCAGTTTGGGGACTAGAATTGGGAATGAGCAGTTCTTC.

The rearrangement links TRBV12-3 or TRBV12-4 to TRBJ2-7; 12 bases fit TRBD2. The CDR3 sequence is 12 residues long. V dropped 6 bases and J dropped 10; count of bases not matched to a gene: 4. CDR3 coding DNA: TGTGCCAGCAGCCCAGGACTAGCGGGACAGTACTTC. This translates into CASSPGLAGQYF.